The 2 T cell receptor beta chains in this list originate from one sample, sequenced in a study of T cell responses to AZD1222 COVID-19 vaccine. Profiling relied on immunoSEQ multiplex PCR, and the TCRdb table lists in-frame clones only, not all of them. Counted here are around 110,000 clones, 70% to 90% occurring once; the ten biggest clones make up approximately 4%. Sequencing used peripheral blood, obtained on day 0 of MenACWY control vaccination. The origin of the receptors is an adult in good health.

In DNA, the CDR3 is TGTGCCAGCAGAGCGACAGGTGGGGTTGAAAAACTGTTTTTT. This codes for CASRATGGVEKLFF. This chain links TRBV6-5 with TRBJ1-4; perhaps TRBD1 as D (6 bases). Per the germline V gene, CDR1 is MNHEY and CDR2 is SVGAGI. V shed 6 bases and J shed 7 bases, with 15 bases lying between them. The CDR3 spans 14 residues.

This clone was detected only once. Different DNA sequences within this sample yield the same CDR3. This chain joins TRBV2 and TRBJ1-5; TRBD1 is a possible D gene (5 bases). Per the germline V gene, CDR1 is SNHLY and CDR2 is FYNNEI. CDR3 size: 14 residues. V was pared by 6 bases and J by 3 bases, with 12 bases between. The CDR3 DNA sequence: TGTGCCAGCAGCGAGGGACGGAACAATCAGCCCCAGCATTTT. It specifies CASSEGRNNQPQHF.